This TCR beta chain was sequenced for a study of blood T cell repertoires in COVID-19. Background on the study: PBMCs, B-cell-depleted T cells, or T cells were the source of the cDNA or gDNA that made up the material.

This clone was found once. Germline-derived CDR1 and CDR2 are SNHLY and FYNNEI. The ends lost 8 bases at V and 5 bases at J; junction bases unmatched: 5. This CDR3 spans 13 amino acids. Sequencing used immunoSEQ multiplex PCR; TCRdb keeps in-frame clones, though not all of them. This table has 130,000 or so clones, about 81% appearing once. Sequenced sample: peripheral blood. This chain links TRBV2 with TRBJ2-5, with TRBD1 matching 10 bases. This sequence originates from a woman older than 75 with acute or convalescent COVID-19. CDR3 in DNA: TGTGCCAGCGTCCGGGACAGGGGTGAGACCCAGTACTTC. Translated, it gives CASVRDRGETQYF.